This TCR beta chain was recorded in a study of regulatory T cells in long-lasting Graves disease. General study findings and limits: Relative to newly diagnosed Graves' patients, persistent ones had lower TCR diversity.

The CDR3 totals 12 residues. Per germline, CDR1 SQVTM and CDR2 ANQGSEA. Of note for this clonotype: Its antigen is not identified. An end of the junction differs from the germline gene, which may be a read error.

Sequencing libraries for TCR beta were prepared with iRepertoire HTBI primers and Arm-PCR of CDR3 regions. TCRdb recomputed calls from the multiplex PCR reads with MiXCR, one row per CDR3 protein. The sample shows approximately 400,000 distinct CDR3 sequences, approximately 23% of them seen only once. Indicated time point: persistent/refractory GD, antithyroid drugs over 5 years with positive TRAb. Isolated PBMC RNA provided the starting material for the TCR library. The clonotype originates from a woman aged 40 to 55 with Graves disease. The chain joins TRBV29-1 to TRBJ2-7, with D uncertain. Sequencing used peripheral blood mononuclear cells (PBMCs), obtained when the disease was refractory, from a patient treated with antithyroid drugs. The chain's CDR3 is CSAAMVPHEQHF. For the CDR3, the DNA is TGCAGCGCGGCCATGGTTCCCCACGAGCAGCACTTC.